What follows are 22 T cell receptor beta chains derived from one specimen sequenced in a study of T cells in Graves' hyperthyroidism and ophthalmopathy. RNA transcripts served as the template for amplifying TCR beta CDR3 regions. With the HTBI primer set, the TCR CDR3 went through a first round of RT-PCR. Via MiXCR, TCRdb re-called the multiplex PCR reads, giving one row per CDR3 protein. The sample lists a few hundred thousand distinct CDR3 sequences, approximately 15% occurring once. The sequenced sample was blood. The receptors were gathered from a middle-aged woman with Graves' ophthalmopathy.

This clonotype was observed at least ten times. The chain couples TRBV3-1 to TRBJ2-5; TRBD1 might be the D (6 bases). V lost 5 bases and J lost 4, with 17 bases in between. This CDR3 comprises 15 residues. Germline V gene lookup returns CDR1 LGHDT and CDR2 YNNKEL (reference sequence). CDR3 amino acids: CASSENQGLGETQYF. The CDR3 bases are TGTGCCAGCAGCGAAAACCAGGGGTTGGGAGAGACCCAGTACTTC.

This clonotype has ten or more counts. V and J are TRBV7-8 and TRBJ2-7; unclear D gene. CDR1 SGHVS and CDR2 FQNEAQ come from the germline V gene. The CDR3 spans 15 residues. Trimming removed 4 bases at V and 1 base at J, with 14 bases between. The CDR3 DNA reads TGTGCCAGCAGCTCACTGGTCTTCGGGTCCTACGAGCAGTACTTC. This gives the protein CASSSLVFGSYEQYF.

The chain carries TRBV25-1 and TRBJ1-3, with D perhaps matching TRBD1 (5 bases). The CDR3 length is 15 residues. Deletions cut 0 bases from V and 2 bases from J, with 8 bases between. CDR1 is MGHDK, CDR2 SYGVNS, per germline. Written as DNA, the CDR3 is TGTGCCAGCAGTGAATATAGGGGTGCTGGAAACACCATATATTTT. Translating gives CASSEYRGAGNTIYF.

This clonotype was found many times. Here the CDR3 DNA reads TGTGCCACCAGCGGAGGGAGTCAGGGGGCGGCTTTAGAGACCCAGTACTTC. It translates to CATSGGSQGAALETQYF. The V gene is TRBV15, the J gene TRBJ2-5, with TRBD1 identical over 8 bases. Germline V lookup: CDR1 LNHNV, CDR2 YYDKDF (reference sequence). V gave up 5 bases and J gave up 4 bases; unmatched junction bases: 15. This CDR3 is 17 amino acids long.

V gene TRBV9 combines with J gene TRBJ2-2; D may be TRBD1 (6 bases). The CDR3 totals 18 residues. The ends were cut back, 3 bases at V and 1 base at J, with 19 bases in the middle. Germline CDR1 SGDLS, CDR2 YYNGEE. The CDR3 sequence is CASSERLTGTQNTGELFF. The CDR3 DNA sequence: TGTGCCAGCAGCGAACGTTTGACCGGGACACAGAACACCGGGGAGCTGTTTTTT.

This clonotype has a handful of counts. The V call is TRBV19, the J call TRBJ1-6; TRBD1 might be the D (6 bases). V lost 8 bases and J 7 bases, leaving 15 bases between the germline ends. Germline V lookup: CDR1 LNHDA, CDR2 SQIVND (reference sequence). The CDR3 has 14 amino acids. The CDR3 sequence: CASSTAGANSPLHF. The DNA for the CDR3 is TGTGCCAGTTCCACGGCAGGGGCCAATTCACCCCTCCACTTT.

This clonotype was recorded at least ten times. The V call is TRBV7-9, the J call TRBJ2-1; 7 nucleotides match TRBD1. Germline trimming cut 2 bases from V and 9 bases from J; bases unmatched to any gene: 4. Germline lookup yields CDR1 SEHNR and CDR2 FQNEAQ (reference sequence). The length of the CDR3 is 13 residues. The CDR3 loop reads CASSLRQGLEQFF. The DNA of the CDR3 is TGTGCCAGCAGCTTAAGACAGGGCCTTGAGCAGTTCTTC.

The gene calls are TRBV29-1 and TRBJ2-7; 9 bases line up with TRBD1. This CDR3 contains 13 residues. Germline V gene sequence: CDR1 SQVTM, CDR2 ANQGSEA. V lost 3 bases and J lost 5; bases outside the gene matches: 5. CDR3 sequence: CSVEGTGRHEQYF. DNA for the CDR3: TGCAGCGTTGAGGGGACAGGGAGGCACGAGCAGTACTTC.

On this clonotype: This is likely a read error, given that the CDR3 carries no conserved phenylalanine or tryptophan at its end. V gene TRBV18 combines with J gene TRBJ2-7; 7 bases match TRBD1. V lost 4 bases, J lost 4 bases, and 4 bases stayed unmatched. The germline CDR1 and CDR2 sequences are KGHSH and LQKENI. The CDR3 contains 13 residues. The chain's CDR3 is CASSQGAVYEQYS. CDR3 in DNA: TGTGCCAGCTCACAGGGGGCGGTGTACGAGCAGTACTCC.

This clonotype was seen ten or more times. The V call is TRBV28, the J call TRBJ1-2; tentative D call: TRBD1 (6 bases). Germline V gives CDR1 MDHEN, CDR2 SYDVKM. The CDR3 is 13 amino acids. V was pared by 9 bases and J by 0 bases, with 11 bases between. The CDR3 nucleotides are TGTGCCAGTGACGGACAGTCTAACTATGGCTACACCTTC. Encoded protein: CASDGQSNYGYTF.

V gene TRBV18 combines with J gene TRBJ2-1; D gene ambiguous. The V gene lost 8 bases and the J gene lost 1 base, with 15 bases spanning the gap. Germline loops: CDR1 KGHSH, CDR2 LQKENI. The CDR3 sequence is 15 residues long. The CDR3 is CASATLTKSYNEQFF. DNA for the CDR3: TGTGCCAGCGCAACCCTTACTAAATCCTACAATGAGCAGTTCTTC.

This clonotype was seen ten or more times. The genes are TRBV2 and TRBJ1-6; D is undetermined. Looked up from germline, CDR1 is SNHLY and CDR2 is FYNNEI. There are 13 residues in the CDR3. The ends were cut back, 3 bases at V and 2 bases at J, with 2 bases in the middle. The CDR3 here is CASSETYNSPLHF. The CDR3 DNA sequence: TGTGCCAGCAGTGAGACCTATAATTCACCCCTCCACTTT.

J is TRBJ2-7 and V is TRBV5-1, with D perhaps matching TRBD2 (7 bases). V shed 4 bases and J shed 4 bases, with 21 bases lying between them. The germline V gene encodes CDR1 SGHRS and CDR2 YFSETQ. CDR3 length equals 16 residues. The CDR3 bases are TGCGCCAGCAGCGTGGGGGGGCCTAGCGGAAAATACGAGCAGTACTTC. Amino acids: CASSVGGPSGKYEQYF.

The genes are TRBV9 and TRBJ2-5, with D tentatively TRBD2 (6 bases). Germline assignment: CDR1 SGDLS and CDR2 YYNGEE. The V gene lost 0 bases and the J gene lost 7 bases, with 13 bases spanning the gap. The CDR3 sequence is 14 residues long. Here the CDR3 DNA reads TGTGCCAGCAGCGTAGCTCCGCTGGGGGGGACCCAGTACTTC. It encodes CASSVAPLGGTQYF.

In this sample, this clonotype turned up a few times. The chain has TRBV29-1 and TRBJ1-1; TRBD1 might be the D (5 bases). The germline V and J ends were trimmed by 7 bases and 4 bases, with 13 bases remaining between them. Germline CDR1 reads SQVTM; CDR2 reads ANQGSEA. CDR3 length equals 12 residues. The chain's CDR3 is CSAGSGSTEAFF. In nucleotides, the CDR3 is TGCAGCGCAGGATCAGGGTCCACTGAAGCTTTCTTT.

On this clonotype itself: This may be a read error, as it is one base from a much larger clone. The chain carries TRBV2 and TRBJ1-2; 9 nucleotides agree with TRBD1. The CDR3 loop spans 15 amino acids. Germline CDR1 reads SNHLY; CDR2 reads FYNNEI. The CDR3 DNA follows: TGTGCCAGCGGTGAAGAGGACAGGGGACGGGTTGGCTACACCTTC. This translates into CASGEEDRGRVGYTF.

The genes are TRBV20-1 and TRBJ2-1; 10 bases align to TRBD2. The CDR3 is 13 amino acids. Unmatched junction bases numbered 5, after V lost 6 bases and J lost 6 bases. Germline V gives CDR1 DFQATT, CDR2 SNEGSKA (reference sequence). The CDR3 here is CSARSGGANEQFF. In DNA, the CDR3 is TGCAGTGCCAGAAGCGGGGGGGCCAATGAGCAGTTCTTC.

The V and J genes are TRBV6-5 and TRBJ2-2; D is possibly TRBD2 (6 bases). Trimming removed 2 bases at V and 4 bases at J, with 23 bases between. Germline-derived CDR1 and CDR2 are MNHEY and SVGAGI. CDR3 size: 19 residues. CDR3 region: CASSYGRTRSRGLTGELFF. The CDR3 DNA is TGTGCCAGCAGTTACGGGAGGACCCGATCCCGCGGTCTCACCGGGGAGCTGTTTTTT.

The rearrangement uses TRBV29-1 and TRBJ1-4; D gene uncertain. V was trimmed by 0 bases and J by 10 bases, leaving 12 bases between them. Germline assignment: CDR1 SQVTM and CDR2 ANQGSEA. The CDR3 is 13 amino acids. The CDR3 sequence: CSVEDRGLGKLFF. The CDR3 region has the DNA TGCAGCGTTGAAGATCGAGGGTTGGGAAAACTGTTTTTT.

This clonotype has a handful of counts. The CDR3 sequence: CASSRGHQPQHF. The CDR3 nucleotides are TGTGCCAGTAGCAGAGGTCACCAGCCCCAGCATTTT. This sequence joins TRBV19 and TRBJ1-5; no firm D call. The V gene's germline CDR1 is LNHDA and CDR2 SQIVND (reference sequence). CDR3 length equals 12 residues. V gave up 6 bases and J gave up 7 bases, with 10 bases separating them.

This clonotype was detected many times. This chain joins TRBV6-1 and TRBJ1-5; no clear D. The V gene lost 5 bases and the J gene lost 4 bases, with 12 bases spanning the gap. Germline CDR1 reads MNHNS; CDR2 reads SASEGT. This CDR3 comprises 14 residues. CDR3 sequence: CASSSGLGNQPQHF. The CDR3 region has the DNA TGTGCCAGCAGTTCCGGCCTGGGGAATCAGCCCCAGCATTTT.

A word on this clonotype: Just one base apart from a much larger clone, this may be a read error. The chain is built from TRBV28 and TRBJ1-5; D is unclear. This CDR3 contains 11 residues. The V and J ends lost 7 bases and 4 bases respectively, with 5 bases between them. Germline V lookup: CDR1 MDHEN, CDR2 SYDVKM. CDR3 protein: CASTRNQPQHF. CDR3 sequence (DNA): TGTGCCAGCACCCGAAATCAGCCCCAGCATTTT.